Listed below are T cell receptor beta chains from one sample, sequenced in a study of shared clonotypes between healthy human individuals. Libraries were prepared by immunoSEQ multiplex PCR; TCRdb keeps only in-frame clonotypes and omits some of them. The table includes roughly 810,000 clones, around 96% detected once. The sequenced material came from naive CD8+ T cells sorted from blood. Every receptor here comes from a man aged 25 to 45 in good health. The CDR3 runs from the conserved cysteine through the conserved F or W.

v_call,j_call,cdr3_aa
TRBV10-3,TRBJ1-1,CAISESEGSTEAFF
TRBV5-4,TRBJ2-5,CASRPPGQQETQYF
TRBV18,TRBJ2-3,CASSLQGGNADTQYF
TRBV11-2,TRBJ2-2,CASSPYGELFF
TRBV7-9,TRBJ2-5,CASSLLGDQETQYF
TRBV2,TRBJ1-1,CATNRADTEAFF
TRBV11-2,TRBJ2-1,CASSLADQQGYNEQFF
TRBV28,TRBJ2-1,CASRPSQRSSYNEQFF
TRBV2,TRBJ2-5,CASSIGTGFETQYF
TRBV6-6,TRBJ1-1,CASRPFRSLSEAFF
TRBV7-8,TRBJ2-7,CASSLAGYSEQYF
TRBV11-2,TRBJ1-5,CASSAQGNGNQPQHF
TRBV6-1,TRBJ2-3,CASNRGPYTDTQYF
TRBV7-9,TRBJ1-3,CASSPEDSSGNTIYF
TRBV28,TRBJ2-1,CASSPQVSSYNEQFF
TRBV28,TRBJ2-7,CASSLRQPYEQYF
TRBV11-2,TRBJ2-1,CASSLGTSGSNEQFF
TRBV7-9,TRBJ2-1,CASSSTLSSYNEQFF
TRBV29-1,TRBJ1-1,CSVQGQGLDAFF
TRBV29-1,TRBJ2-1,CSGGTGTYYNEQFF
TRBV27,TRBJ2-5,CASSLAGGRQETQYF
TRBV13,TRBJ1-4,CASSLLDEKLFF
TRBV2,TRBJ2-7,CASSEVVAQNEQYF
TRBV28,TRBJ2-7,CASSLGTSGRYEQYF
TRBV11-3,TRBJ2-7,CASSLVGGQGGGEQYF
TRBV5-6,TRBJ2-7,CASSLGSSGMYEQYF
TRBV11-2,TRBJ2-1,CASSPQGASGIGEQFF
TRBV9,TRBJ1-5,CASSAGTGHQPQHF